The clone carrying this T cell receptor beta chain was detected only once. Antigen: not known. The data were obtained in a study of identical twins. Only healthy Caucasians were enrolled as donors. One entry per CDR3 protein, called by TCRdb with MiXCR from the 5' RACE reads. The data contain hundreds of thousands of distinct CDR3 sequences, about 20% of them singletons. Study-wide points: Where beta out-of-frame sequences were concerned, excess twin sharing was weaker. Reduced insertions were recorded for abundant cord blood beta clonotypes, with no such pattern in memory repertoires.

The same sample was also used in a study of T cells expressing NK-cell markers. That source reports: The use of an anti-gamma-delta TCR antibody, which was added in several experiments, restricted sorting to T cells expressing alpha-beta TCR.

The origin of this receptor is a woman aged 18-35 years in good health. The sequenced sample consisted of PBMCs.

CDR3: CASGVQGVVGPMYF. CDR3 bases: TGTGCCAGCGGAGTACAAGGGGTCGTTGGACCGATGTACTTC. This chain connects TRBV27 to TRBJ2-7, with D perhaps matching TRBD1 (5 bases). This CDR3 contains 14 residues. Per germline, CDR1 MNHEY and CDR2 SMNVEV (reference sequence). Trimming removed 8 bases at V and 12 bases at J, with 26 bases between.